These T cell receptor beta chains were read from a single sample in a study of blood T cell repertoires in COVID-19. Profiling relied on immunoSEQ multiplex PCR, and the TCRdb table lists in-frame clones only, not all of them. In the table there are about 60,000 clones, under 80% of which are singletons. Source material: peripheral blood. Receptors originate from a human donor in a cohort sampled during active COVID-19. The conserved cysteine and the conserved F or W are not part of the CDR3 here.

j_call v_call cdr3_aa
TRBJ2-1 TRBV27 ASRLSGVFYNEQF
TRBJ2-1 TRBV7-3 ASSLTAGLLSSYNEQF
TRBJ2-2 TRBV11-3 ASSGQGYTGELF
TRBJ1-2 TRBV10-1 ASSGTPRINYGYT
TRBJ2-7 TRBV7-2 ASSSSTGPYEQY
TRBJ1-1 TRBV19 ASSIEGRTEAF
TRBJ2-3 TRBV4-1 ASSQYHKSADTQY
TRBJ2-7 TRBV29-1 SVSTLLPYEQY
TRBJ2-5 TRBV12-3/TRBV12-4 ASSLRFETQY
TRBJ1-2 TRBV6-6 ASSWEGAAGYT
TRBJ2-1 TRBV7-8 ASSLFQRISSVPF
TRBJ1-1 TRBV28 ASSLRTGLGTEAF
TRBJ1-4 TRBV18 ASSPRQGGKLF
TRBJ2-2 TRBV7-6 ASSPTSDSRGELF
TRBJ2-3 TRBV24-1 ATSDPTGLIGTDTQY
TRBJ2-5 TRBV27 ASSSLGTGRETQY
TRBJ2-6 TRBV3-1/TRBV3-2 ASSKSGVGANVLT
TRBJ2-3 TRBV12-1 ASSLAGDPPTDTQY
TRBJ2-3 TRBV13 ASSLGGAGKTDTQY
TRBJ1-2 TRBV7-2 ASSLVGQRDTYT
TRBJ2-1 TRBV18 ASSPRLNEQF
TRBJ2-1 TRBV5-1 ASSLVSGFEQF
TRBJ1-2 TRBV28 ASSEGTGEPIYGYT
TRBJ2-7 TRBV28 ASSSSGTGSYEQY
TRBJ2-5 TRBV5-4 ASSLPSTGLETQY
TRBJ1-6 TRBV28 ATKDSDNSPLH
TRBJ1-2 TRBV5-6 ASSYGQGFFYT
TRBJ1-1 TRBV24-1 ATSDLRQMNTEAF
TRBJ1-5 TRBV7-9 ASSLQGEPQH
TRBJ1-1 TRBV5-1 ASSYNSQTGQAF
TRBJ2-7 TRBV10-2 ASSGRSSYEQY
TRBJ1-6 TRBV28 ASKGGTGGLEAYNSPLH
TRBJ1-5 TRBV28 ASSPGYNQPQH
TRBJ2-5 TRBV14 ASSQDSPLAGEETQY
TRBJ2-3 TRBV6-5 ASSLAGGTDTQY
TRBJ1-1 TRBV21-1 ASPLIRTGGTEAF
TRBJ1-4 TRBV7-9 ASSSGGGVEKLF
TRBJ2-2 TRBV4-2 ASSRISGAGGSTGELF
TRBJ1-2 TRBV28 ASSLLRPPLANYGYT
TRBJ2-3 TRBV5-1 ASSQTMGGTDTQY
TRBJ1-6 TRBV7-9 ASSLEGRATLH
TRBJ1-1 TRBV18 ASSPKGAGTEAF
TRBJ2-3 TRBV6-5 ASRWDSSDTQY
TRBJ1-3 TRBV30 ASTTGAGNTIY
TRBJ1-3 TRBV28 ASSNSWQVLDTIY
TRBJ1-6 TRBV30 AWSRQGAESPLH
TRBJ1-1 TRBV28 ASSLRGTEAF
TRBJ2-7 TRBV27 ASRLGQGAAYEQY
TRBJ2-3 TRBV24-1 ATSDPSPGATDTQY
TRBJ1-2 TRBV5-1 ASSLGGQGRNYGYT
TRBJ1-2 TRBV10-2 ASSGRQSSAYGYT
TRBJ2-7 TRBV28 ASSSAITYEQY